Each of the 30 T cell receptor beta chains below was sequenced from the same sample in a study of post-analysis software for immune sequencing data. Unique molecular identifiers were present in the TCR beta cDNA libraries. From the PCR reads, TCRdb called clonotypes with MiXCR, one entry per CDR3 protein. The sample yields hundreds of thousands of distinct CDR3 sequences, roughly 58% seen once. The study, taken as a whole, reports: TRBV segments more frequent in patients than in controls numbered five and included TRBV5-6, TRBV5-1 and TRBV20-1.

No antigen is known for these receptors. Sequencing was performed on blood. These receptors originate from a girl aged 5-17 years with multiple sclerosis.

This clonotype has a handful of counts. This rearrangement joins TRBV7-9 to TRBJ2-1; the match to TRBD2 covers 10 bases. This CDR3 spans 15 amino acids. Germline assignment: CDR1 SEHNR and CDR2 FQNEAQ (reference sequence). J gave up 8 bases and V 3 bases, and 7 bases lay outside the gene matches. The CDR3 sequence is CASSFLAGDFYEQFF. As DNA, the CDR3 is TGTGCCAGCAGCTTCCTAGCGGGAGATTTTTATGAGCAGTTCTTC.

This clonotype has ten or more counts. The chain employs TRBV6-1 and TRBJ1-5, with 12 positions matching TRBD1. The CDR3 has 15 residues. CDR1 and CDR2 (germline): MNHNS, SASEGT. The ends lost 0 bases at V and 6 bases at J; junction bases unmatched: 0. The CDR3: CASSEAGQGAQPQHF. DNA of the CDR3: TGTGCCAGCAGTGAAGCGGGACAGGGGGCTCAGCCCCAGCATTTT.

This clonotype came up a few times. The chain has TRBV7-2 and TRBJ2-7; 8 nucleotides agree with TRBD2. V dropped 3 bases and J dropped 5; count of bases not matched to a gene: 6. CDR3 length equals 14 residues. CDR1 and CDR2 (germline): SGHTA, FQGNSA. CDR3 sequence reads: CASSFSGNFNEQYF. The DNA for the CDR3 is TGTGCCAGCAGCTTTAGCGGGAATTTCAACGAGCAGTACTTC.

The rearrangement uses TRBV29-1 and TRBJ2-3; 9 bases are a match to TRBD2. V shed 6 bases and J 8 bases; nucleotides not matched to a gene: 12. CDR3 length: 14 amino acids. The germline V gene has CDR1 SQVTM and CDR2 ANQGSEA. The CDR3 nucleotides read TGCAGCGTAATACCGGGACTAGCTTTCGGTACGCAGTATTTT. Its protein is CSVIPGLAFGTQYF.

The V gene is TRBV5-1, the J gene TRBJ2-5; D ambiguous. The J call may be faulty, since TRBJ2-7 better matches the DNA end. This CDR3 is 11 amino acids long. CDR1 SGHRS and CDR2 YFSETQ come from the germline V gene. CDR3 region: CASSLHGEQYF. The CDR3 bases are TGCGCCAGCAGCTTACACGGCGAGCAGTACTTC.

V is TRBV5-1 and J is TRBJ2-3, with 8 positions matching TRBD2. The CDR3 spans 15 residues. After removal of 1 base from V and 6 bases from J, the junction contained 7 bases not matched to a gene. Germline V gives CDR1 SGHRS, CDR2 YFSETQ. The CDR3 region is CASSLTGLALDTQYF. Written as DNA, the CDR3 is TGCGCCAGCAGCTTGACTGGACTAGCCCTGGATACGCAGTATTTT.

The V gene is TRBV11-2, the J gene TRBJ2-5; 8 bases map to TRBD2. With 2 bases clipped from V and 11 bases from J, the junction kept 7 bases outside the gene matches. Germline lookup yields CDR1 SGHAT and CDR2 FQNNGV. The CDR3 covers 13 residues. This chain's CDR3 is CASSLPSGYEQYF. For the CDR3, the DNA is TGTGCCAGCAGCTTACCTAGCGGGTATGAGCAGTACTTC.

This clonotype was detected a few times. This rearrangement joins TRBV6-2 or TRBV6-3 to TRBJ1-1; no firm D call. V was trimmed by 6 bases and J by 4 bases, leaving 9 bases between them. The CDR3 totals 12 residues. Germline V gene sequence: CDR1 MNHEY, CDR2 SVGEGT. The DNA of the CDR3 is TGTGCCAGCAGCTGGCGGGGCACTGAAGCTTTCTTT. Its translation: CASSWRGTEAFF.

The sample holds a few counts of this clonotype. The chain recombines TRBV3-1 with TRBJ2-5; perhaps TRBD2 as D (5 bases). CDR3 length: 15 amino acids. Germline V gene data show CDR1 as LGHDT and CDR2 as YNNKEL (reference sequence). Deletions cut 1 base from V and 2 bases from J, with 11 bases between. CDR3 region: CASSQVYSAQETQYF. The CDR3 coding sequence is TGTGCCAGCAGCCAAGTTTATAGCGCGCAAGAGACCCAGTACTTC.

The CDR3 DNA follows: TGTGCCAGCAGCTTTTCCTCGGCGGGGAGGTCCTACGAGCAGTACTTC. Its translation is CASSFSSAGRSYEQYF. The rearrangement joins TRBV5-5 to TRBJ2-5, with D perhaps matching TRBD2 (6 bases). The end of the DNA fits TRBJ2-7 better, so the J call may be wrong. Germline values: CDR1 SGHKS, CDR2 YYEKEE (reference sequence). CDR3 length equals 16 residues.

The chain recombines TRBV15 with TRBJ2-7; 9 nucleotides line up with TRBD1. This CDR3 has 16 amino acids. V lost 1 base, J lost 1 base, and 5 bases stayed unmatched. Germline V gene lookup returns CDR1 LNHNV and CDR2 YYDKDF (reference sequence). The CDR3 DNA reads as TGTGCCACCAGCAGAGGTGGGGACAGGGATTCCTACGAGCAGTACTTC. Protein product: CATSRGGDRDSYEQYF.

This clonotype was seen only a few times. The chain combines TRBV7-3 with TRBJ2-1, with D tentatively TRBD2 (6 bases). The V gene lost 3 bases and the J gene lost 3 bases, with 24 bases spanning the gap. This CDR3 has 19 amino acids. The germline V gene has CDR1 SGHTA and CDR2 FQGTGA. In DNA, the CDR3 is TGTGCCAGCAGCTTGCATGCCGCGGGGAATTCTCCCCACTACAATGAGCAGTTCTTC. Its protein is CASSLHAAGNSPHYNEQFF.

The gene calls are TRBV7-6 and TRBJ2-7; 7 bases are shared with TRBD1. V shed 3 bases and J 4 bases; nucleotides not matched to a gene: 12. The CDR3 is made up of 16 amino acids. Germline CDR1 and CDR2: SGHVS and FNYEAQ. The CDR3 loop reads CASSFSLGQLVYEQYF. CDR3 in DNA: TGTGCCAGCAGCTTTTCTCTGGGACAGCTGGTTTACGAGCAGTACTTC.

The chain is built from TRBV11-2 and TRBJ2-5, with D unclear. The J call is doubtful: the DNA matches TRBJ2-7 better. The CDR3 totals 14 residues. Germline CDR1 SGHAT, CDR2 FQNNGV. DNA for the CDR3: TGTGCCAGCAGCTTAGCACTGGGAACCTACGAGCAGTACTTC. This sequence encodes CASSLALGTYEQYF.

This chain connects TRBV19 to TRBJ2-7; unclear D gene. V lost 3 bases, J lost 0 bases, and 9 bases lay in between. Germline V gene data show CDR1 as LNHDA and CDR2 as SQIVND (reference sequence). The CDR3 is 14 amino acids. CDR3 amino acids: CASSMMVSSYEQYF. CDR3 DNA: TGTGCCAGTAGTATGATGGTGAGCTCCTACGAGCAGTACTTC.

The chain uses TRBV10-3 and TRBJ1-1, with D tentatively TRBD1 (5 bases). The CDR3 extends over 13 amino acids. The V end lost 4 bases, the J end lost 6 bases, and 12 bases lay between the germline ends. The germline V gene encodes CDR1 ENHRY and CDR2 SYGVKD. CDR3 sequence: CAISGGGDAEAFF. The CDR3, as DNA: TGTGCCATCAGTGGTGGGGGGGACGCTGAAGCTTTCTTT.

The V call is TRBV29-1, the J call TRBJ2-7; tentatively, D is TRBD1 (6 bases). Germline-derived CDR1 and CDR2 are SQVTM and ANQGSEA. V was pared by 2 bases and J by 5 bases, with 10 bases between. The CDR3 spans 12 residues. The CDR3 here is CSVEKTGHEQYF. The CDR3 bases are TGCAGCGTTGAAAAAACAGGGCACGAGCAGTACTTC.

A word on this clonotype: One junction end does not reproduce the germline sequence, and a read error may be involved. J is TRBJ2-1 and V is TRBV12-3 or TRBV12-4, with TRBD2 identical over 12 bases. The CDR3 covers 15 residues. The CDR3 region has the DNA TGTGCCAGCAGGTCGACTAGCGGGAGCACCGGGGAGCTGTTCTTC. This encodes CASRSTSGSTGELFF.

The rearrangement links TRBV6-1 to TRBJ2-7; TRBD2 matches 11 bases. Looked up from germline, CDR1 is MNHNS and CDR2 is SASEGT. The CDR3 has 16 amino acids. Trimming at V came to 4 bases and at J to 2 bases, leaving 7 bases not matched to a gene. The CDR3 region is CASSGTSGRPPYEQYF. CDR3 coding DNA: TGTGCCAGCAGTGGGACTAGCGGGCGACCCCCCTACGAGCAGTACTTC.

This clonotype was observed a few times. The chain links TRBV6-5 to TRBJ2-7; TRBD1 matches at 7 bases. The CDR3 extends over 15 amino acids. In germline, CDR1 is MNHEY, CDR2 SVGAGI. Losses at the gene ends were 5 bases for V and 0 bases for J; bases not matched to a gene: 7. CDR3: CASSPHRDSSYEQYF. CDR3 nucleotide sequence: TGTGCCAGCAGTCCACATAGGGACAGCTCCTACGAGCAGTACTTC.

This clonotype came up a few times. The chain carries TRBV6-1 and TRBJ2-7; no firm D call. Germline CDR1 MNHNS, CDR2 SASEGT. V was trimmed by 1 base and J by 6 bases, leaving 7 bases between them. The CDR3 length is 12 residues. The CDR3 region is CASSEVRSEQYF. The CDR3 bases are TGTGCCAGCAGTGAAGTAAGGAGCGAGCAGTACTTC.

This clonotype was found a few times. This rearrangement joins TRBV7-6 to TRBJ1-1; 10 bases align to TRBD1. Germline V gene lookup returns CDR1 SGHVS and CDR2 FNYEAQ. Losses at the gene ends were 5 bases for V and 5 bases for J; bases not matched to a gene: 5. This CDR3 comprises 14 residues. CDR3 coding DNA: TGTGCCAGCAGCCCGGGACAGGGGATGACTGAAGCTTTCTTT. It specifies CASSPGQGMTEAFF.

The chain joins TRBV7-9 to TRBJ1-1, with 9 bases lining up with TRBD1. This CDR3 is 16 amino acids long. Per the germline V gene, CDR1 is SEHNR and CDR2 is FQNEAQ (reference sequence). Unmatched junction bases numbered 13, after V lost 5 bases and J lost 6 bases. The chain's CDR3 is CASSPTGTGILAEAFF. In DNA form, the CDR3 reads TGTGCCAGCAGCCCGACCGGGACAGGGATATTAGCTGAAGCTTTCTTT.

The chain joins TRBV15 to TRBJ1-6; a weak D match, TRBD1 (5 bases). The CDR3 runs to 14 residues. The V and J ends lost 1 base and 10 bases respectively, with 11 bases between them. Germline lookup yields CDR1 LNHNV and CDR2 YYDKDF (reference sequence). The CDR3 region is CATSRGTNGSPLHF. Written as DNA, the CDR3 is TGTGCCACCAGCAGAGGGACAAACGGGTCACCCCTCCACTTT.

There are a few counts of this clonotype. The chain is built from TRBV7-9 and TRBJ1-2; no firm D call. Trimming took off 4 bases at V and 8 bases at J, with 20 bases between the two ends. This CDR3 is built from 15 residues. Germline assignment: CDR1 SEHNR and CDR2 FQNEAQ (reference sequence). CDR3 bases: TGTGCCAGCAGCTCCACCTCAGTCGGTCCGGGCGGCTACACCTTC. Amino acids: CASSSTSVGPGGYTF.

V usage is TRBV5-1 and J usage is TRBJ1-2; 10 nucleotides agree with TRBD1. Germline CDR1 and CDR2: SGHRS and YFSETQ. The CDR3 length is 14 residues. V trimming: 4 bases; J trimming: 6 bases; junction bases outside the gene matches: 6. The CDR3 here is CASSAGTGVDGYTF. CDR3 in DNA: TGCGCCAGCAGCGCCGGGACAGGGGTTGATGGCTACACCTTC.

V and J are TRBV29-1 and TRBJ2-1; TRBD2 aligns across 7 bases. The J call is in doubt because the DNA end fits TRBJ2-7 better. Looked up from germline, CDR1 is SQVTM and CDR2 is ANQGSEA. The CDR3 length is 14 residues. CDR3 region: CSVGRLAVYNEQYF. CDR3 bases: TGCAGCGTTGGAAGGCTAGCGGTTTACAATGAGCAGTACTTC.

J is TRBJ2-3 and V is TRBV7-3; TRBD2 is a possible D gene (6 bases). The germline gives CDR1 SGHTA, CDR2 FQGTGA. The CDR3 spans 15 residues. Trimming took 4 bases from V and 4 from J, leaving 15 bases between them. In DNA form, the CDR3 reads TGTGCCAGCAGCTCTTTAGCGGAGCCGGCAGATACGCAGTATTTT. It codes for CASSSLAEPADTQYF. Full variable domain (rest looked up from reference TRBV7-3 and TRBJ2-3): GAGVSQTPSNKVTEKGKYVELRCDPISGHTALYWYRQSLGQGPEFLIYFQGTGAADDSGLPNDRFFAVRPEGSVSTLKIQRTERGDSAVYLCASSSLAEPADTQYFGPGTRLTVL.

This clonotype has just a few counts. This chain's CDR3 is CASSLAPRDRGKDEQYF. The CDR3 DNA is TGCGCCAGCAGCTTGGCCCCCCGAGACAGGGGAAAAGACGAGCAGTACTTC. J is TRBJ2-7 and V is TRBV5-1; 8 bases fit TRBD1. The CDR3 consists of 17 residues. V lost 0 bases to trimming and J lost 5 bases; unmatched junction nucleotides: 13. The germline CDR1 and CDR2 sequences are SGHRS and YFSETQ.

This clonotype has more than one count but fewer than ten. This rearrangement joins TRBV27 to TRBJ2-7; no definite D call. Germline values: CDR1 MNHEY, CDR2 SMNVEV (reference sequence). V shed 2 bases and J shed 3 bases, with 14 bases lying between them. This CDR3 is 15 amino acids long. CDR3 bases: TGTGCCAGCAGTTTACTCGGCCCTGTTTTCTACGAGCAGTACTTC. Encoded protein: CASSLLGPVFYEQYF.